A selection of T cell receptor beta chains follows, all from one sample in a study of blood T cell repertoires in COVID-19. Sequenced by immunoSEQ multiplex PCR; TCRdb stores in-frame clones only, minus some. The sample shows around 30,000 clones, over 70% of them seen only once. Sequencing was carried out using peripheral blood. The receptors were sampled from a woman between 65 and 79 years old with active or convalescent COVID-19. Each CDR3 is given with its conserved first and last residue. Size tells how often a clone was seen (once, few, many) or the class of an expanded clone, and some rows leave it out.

CASSRGYQPQHF . TRBJ1-5 TRBV9
CASSLAGGGASETQYF . TRBJ2-5 TRBV5-1
CSASKASGRVGSTDTQYF . TRBJ2-3 TRBV20-1
CASSQERGLGYTF . TRBJ1-2 TRBV4-1
CASSSGQGFGYTF . TRBJ1-2 TRBV11-1
CASSFDRGRANEQFF . TRBJ2-1 TRBV5-4
CSVSKAQGSGNTIYF . TRBJ1-3 TRBV29-1
CAWSFGAWRGIRNEQFF . TRBJ2-1 TRBV30
CASSLWGVYQETQYF . TRBJ2-5 TRBV5-1
CASSPPLRGLTSQETQYF . TRBJ2-5 TRBV3-1/TRBV3-2
CASKLGQGRRATNEKLFF . TRBJ1-4 TRBV7-2
CATSDSDRSADTQYF once TRBJ2-3 TRBV24-1
CASSMRSIGGNTEAFF . TRBJ1-1 TRBV19